This T cell receptor (beta chain) was observed in a study of CD8+CD57+ T cells in acquired aplastic anemia. Study-wide context: Sorting CD4+ and CD8+ cells gave DNA averaging around 3 ug. Healthy donors yielded some 11 million CD4+ cell reads on average.

Trimming removed 5 bases from V and 2 bases from J, with 13 bases in between. The CDR3 is 15 residues long. TCR beta VDJ combinations and CDR3 sequences were profiled from genomic DNA. TCRdb called the reads again in MiXCR, with one record for every CDR3 protein. Of around 200,000 distinct CDR3 sequences in the sample, over 60% were seen once. In its sample, this clonotype was seen many times. Its antigen is not identified. Findings and caveats of the study: Controls did not differ significantly from patients in CD8+ Simpson's diversity.

The rearrangement joins TRBV12-3 or TRBV12-4 to TRBJ2-1; D is perhaps TRBD2 (5 bases). Sequencing was done on a sample of sorted CD4+, CD8+, or CD8+CD57+ T cells (not recorded which) from PBMCs. This TCR was sampled from a human donor in good health. The CDR3 is CASSPAAGTYNEQFF. DNA for the CDR3: TGTGCCAGCAGTCCAGCGGCTGGTACCTACAATGAGCAGTTCTTC.